The 16 T cell receptor beta chains listed next were all sequenced from one sample in a study of blood T cell repertoires in COVID-19. The assay was immunoSEQ multiplex PCR, and TCRdb's table has in-frame clones only and misses some. Among 150,000 to 200,000 clones listed, 82% were seen once. The sequenced sample consisted of peripheral blood. Receptors originate from a woman in her fifties or sixties with COVID-19, enrolled during active disease.

The J gene is TRBJ1-3, the V gene TRBV10-3, with 7 positions matching TRBD1. The trim removed 11 bases at V and 0 bases at J, leaving 7 bases unmatched. The CDR3 runs to 14 residues. Germline V gene sequence: CDR1 ENHRY, CDR2 SYGVKD. The DNA for the CDR3 is TGTGCCGTTAAACAGGGGCTCTCTGGAAACACCATATATTTT. Its translation: CAVKQGLSGNTIYF.

The rearrangement links TRBV19 to TRBJ1-5; perhaps TRBD1 as D (5 bases). Germline loops: CDR1 LNHDA, CDR2 SQIVND (reference sequence). The V gene lost 3 bases and the J gene lost 2 bases, with 11 bases spanning the gap. The CDR3 is 15 residues long. In nucleotides, the CDR3 is TGTGCCAGTAGTATTAGCAGGGAAGGCAATCAGCCCCAGCATTTT. It translates to CASSISREGNQPQHF.

CDR3 bases: TGTGCCAGCAGCTTCAGGGGCAGCCGTGTTATGAACAATGAGCAGTTCTTC. Its translation is CASSFRGSRVMNNEQFF. The V gene is TRBV7-9, the J gene TRBJ2-1; TRBD1 is a possible D gene (6 bases). The germline V and J ends were trimmed by 3 bases and 5 bases, with 20 bases remaining between them. The CDR3 covers 17 residues. Germline V gene lookup returns CDR1 SEHNR and CDR2 FQNEAQ (reference sequence).

This chain connects TRBV28 to TRBJ2-2; the match to TRBD2 covers 11 bases. The V gene's germline CDR1 is MDHEN and CDR2 SYDVKM. The CDR3 has 20 residues. V lost 4 bases, J lost 5 bases, and 18 bases stayed unmatched. The CDR3 nucleotides are TGTGCCAGCAGTTCACAACTAGCGGGAGATTTTGCAGGAGGGACCGGGGAGCTGTTTTTT. Translation gives CASSSQLAGDFAGGTGELFF. Combining the CDR3 with reference TRBV28 and TRBJ2-2 gives the whole variable domain DVKVTQSSRYLVKRTGEKVFLECVQDMDHENMFWYRQDPGLGLRLIYFSYDVKMKEKGDIPEGYSVSREKKERFSLILESASTNQTSMYLCASSSQLAGDFAGGTGELFFGEGSRLTVL.

CDR3 loop: CASSVTGTQFF. In nucleotides, the CDR3 is TGTGCCAGCAGTGTGACAGGGACTCAGTTCTTC. V and J are TRBV12-3 or TRBV12-4 and TRBJ2-1, with a possible D match to TRBD1 (7 bases). CDR3 length: 11 residues. V was shortened by 5 bases and J by 13 bases, with 12 bases between the two germline ends.

The V call is TRBV7-9, the J call TRBJ2-2; no clear D. The CDR3 is 11 amino acids. V dropped 5 bases and J dropped 5 bases, with 3 bases sitting between them. Germline V lookup: CDR1 SEHNR, CDR2 FQNEAQ (reference sequence). Here the CDR3 DNA reads TGTGCCAGCAGCCTGACCGGGGAGCTGTTTTTT. As protein: CASSLTGELFF.

This rearrangement joins TRBV10-3 to TRBJ1-1, with D possibly being TRBD1 (6 bases). From germline, CDR1 is ENHRY and CDR2 SYGVKD. V was trimmed by 6 bases and J by 5 bases, leaving 19 bases between them. The CDR3 runs 15 residues. The CDR3 is CAIRPETGLGTEAFF. The CDR3 bases are TGTGCCATCAGACCCGAAACAGGGTTGGGGACTGAAGCTTTCTTT.

The chain links TRBV28 to TRBJ1-6; D is possibly TRBD1 (6 bases). The V gene lost 2 bases and the J gene lost 7 bases, with 15 bases spanning the gap. Germline values: CDR1 MDHEN, CDR2 SYDVKM. The CDR3 consists of 16 residues. The CDR3: CASSLQQGFGNSPLHF. The CDR3 coding sequence is TGTGCCAGCAGTTTACAACAGGGTTTTGGCAATTCACCCCTCCACTTT. The complete variable domain, with remaining parts taken from reference TRBV28 and TRBJ1-6, reads DVKVTQSSRYLVKRTGEKVFLECVQDMDHENMFWYRQDPGLGLRLIYFSYDVKMKEKGDIPEGYSVSREKKERFSLILESASTNQTSMYLCASSLQQGFGNSPLHFGNGTRLTVT.

The V and J genes are TRBV25-1 and TRBJ2-7, with D maybe TRBD1 (6 bases). Per germline, CDR1 MGHDK and CDR2 SYGVNS. V lost 2 bases and J lost 3, with 14 bases in between. The CDR3 contains 15 residues. This chain's CDR3 is CASSEAGQGLYEQYF. The CDR3 region has the DNA TGTGCCAGCAGTGAAGCAGGTCAGGGGCTCTACGAGCAGTACTTC.

The V call is TRBV2, the J call TRBJ1-4; TRBD1 matches at 8 bases. The CDR3 is 15 residues long. With V trimmed by 4 bases and J by 4 bases, 5 bases remained unmatched. Per the germline V gene, CDR1 is SNHLY and CDR2 is FYNNEI. DNA for the CDR3: TGTGCCAGCAGTGTAAGGACAGGGTTTAATGAAAAACTGTTTTTT. Its protein product is CASSVRTGFNEKLFF.

This clone turned up a few times. This chain uses TRBV19 with TRBJ1-5; D is ambiguous. Trimming pared 4 bases from V and 2 bases from J, leaving 15 bases between. CDR1 and CDR2 (germline): LNHDA, SQIVND (reference sequence). This CDR3 is built from 16 residues. CDR3 protein: CASSTLHTRGNQPQHF. CDR3 bases: TGTGCCAGTAGTACCCTACACACGAGGGGCAATCAGCCCCAGCATTTT.

The genes are TRBV7-3 and TRBJ1-1; D remains ambiguous. The CDR3 extends over 15 amino acids. V dropped 1 base and J dropped 5 bases, with 14 bases sitting between them. Germline CDR1 is SGHTA and CDR2 is FQGTGA. The CDR3 sequence is CASSLIGVGRTEAFF. In DNA form, the CDR3 reads TGTGCCAGCAGCTTAATTGGGGTAGGGAGGACTGAAGCTTTCTTT.

The chain combines TRBV27 with TRBJ2-7, with D possibly matching TRBD1 (5 bases). The V gene's germline CDR1 is MNHEY and CDR2 SMNVEV (reference sequence). The V and J ends lost 6 bases and 1 base respectively, with 10 bases between them. The length of the CDR3 is 13 residues. This chain's CDR3 is CASRAKGSYEQYV. CDR3 sequence (DNA): TGTGCCAGCAGAGCTAAGGGGTCCTACGAGCAGTACGTC.

The chain links TRBV18 to TRBJ2-3; the match to TRBD2 covers 12 bases. From germline, CDR1 is KGHSH and CDR2 LQKENI. The trim removed 6 bases at V and 8 bases at J, leaving 9 bases unmatched. The CDR3 totals 15 residues. Written as DNA, the CDR3 is TGTGCCAGCTCTGGACTAGCGGGGCAAGGGGGTACGCAGTATTTT. Translated, it gives CASSGLAGQGGTQYF.

The chain couples TRBV19 to TRBJ1-2; tentative D call: TRBD1 (5 bases). Germline V gene sequence: CDR1 LNHDA, CDR2 SQIVND (reference sequence). The CDR3 loop spans 15 amino acids. Deletions cut 0 bases from V and 2 bases from J, with 10 bases between. CDR3 bases: TGTGCCAGTAGTATAGACCCAGGGAGGAACTATGGCTACACCTTC. It specifies CASSIDPGRNYGYTF.

This chain uses TRBV28 with TRBJ2-1, with 13 positions matching TRBD2. V was pared by 7 bases and J by 9 bases, with 12 bases of the junction left unmatched. The CDR3 has 16 amino acids. The germline V gene encodes CDR1 MDHEN and CDR2 SYDVKM. CDR3 sequence (DNA): TGTGCCAGCAACCCCACTAGCGGGAGGGGATATATTGAGCAGTTCTTC. Its protein product is CASNPTSGRGYIEQFF.